These 10 T cell receptor beta chains came from one sample sequenced in a study of blood T cells in healthy people across ages. PCR was performed a second time for about 7 to 11 cycles using a sample-barcoded 5' primer and a J-beta primer mix. TCRdb recomputed calls from the 5' RACE reads with MiXCR, one row per CDR3 protein. The sample has fewer than 2 million distinct CDR3 sequences, about two fifths seen once; the top ten hold more than 20%. The sequencing input was blood. The receptors originated from a human donor in good health.

This chain links TRBV7-9 with TRBJ1-4, with D unclear. Trimming removed 5 bases from V and 4 bases from J, with 11 bases in between. Germline V CDR1 and CDR2: SEHNR, FQNEAQ (reference sequence). The CDR3 is 14 amino acids. As DNA, the CDR3 is TGTGCCAGCAGCCCACCAGGACTTAATGAAAAACTGTTTTTT. It encodes CASSPPGLNEKLFF.

This clonotype has at least ten counts. The chain recombines TRBV2 with TRBJ1-4; D unresolved. The germline V and J ends were trimmed by 9 bases and 0 bases, with 11 bases remaining between them. CDR3 length equals 14 residues. Germline CDR1 is SNHLY and CDR2 is FYNNEI. In DNA, the CDR3 is TGTGCCAGTGGGCCCCCATCAACTAATGAAAAACTGTTTTTT. Translated, it gives CASGPPSTNEKLFF. The full variable domain, its missing parts supplied by reference TRBV2 and TRBJ1-4, is EPEVTQTPSHQVTQMGQEVILRCVPISNHLYFYWYRQILGQKVEFLVSFYNNEISEKSEIFDDQFSVERPDGSNFTLKIRSTKLEDSAMYFCASGPPSTNEKLFFGSGTQLSVL.

This chain joins TRBV29-1 and TRBJ2-3; 7 bases are a match to TRBD1. CDR3 length: 13 residues. V gave up 4 bases and J gave up 2 bases; unmatched junction bases: 3. Germline V CDR1 and CDR2: SQVTM, ANQGSEA. For the CDR3, the DNA is TGCAGCGTTGGACAGGGCAACACAGATACGCAGTATTTT. The encoded protein is CSVGQGNTDTQYF.

The gene calls are TRBV4-2 and TRBJ2-7; TRBD2 might be the D (5 bases). Trimming stripped 4 bases from V and 0 bases from J, with 13 bases between. Germline values: CDR1 LGHNA, CDR2 YNFKEQ. The CDR3 contains 15 residues. The CDR3 sequence: CASSPTRTDSYEQYF. CDR3 nucleotide sequence: TGTGCCAGCAGCCCCACCCGGACTGACTCCTACGAGCAGTACTTC.

This chain joins TRBV24-1 and TRBJ2-2; weak D call: TRBD2 (6 bases). The germline V gene encodes CDR1 KGHDR and CDR2 SFDVKD. The ends were cut back, 3 bases at V and 2 bases at J, with 15 bases in the middle. The CDR3 is 17 amino acids. Here the CDR3 DNA reads TGTGCCACCAGTGATGCCACGAGCGGGCTTAACACCGGGGAGCTGTTTTTT. It specifies CATSDATSGLNTGELFF.

This clonotype was seen more than once but under ten times. The gene calls are TRBV6-2 or TRBV6-3 and TRBJ1-6; 11 bases fit TRBD1. Germline values: CDR1 MNHEY, CDR2 SVGEGT. J gave up 10 bases and V 4 bases, and 6 bases lay outside the gene matches. CDR3 length: 15 amino acids. This chain's CDR3 is CASSSGTGGSSPLHF. CDR3 nucleotides: TGTGCCAGCAGTTCCGGGACAGGGGGAAGCTCACCCCTCCACTTT.

This clonotype has more than one count but fewer than ten. The CDR3 coding sequence is TGCGCCAGCAGCTTTTACGGAACGGAGACCCAGTACTTC. Translated, it gives CASSFYGTETQYF. This chain joins TRBV5-1 and TRBJ2-5, with D unclear. From germline, CDR1 is SGHRS and CDR2 YFSETQ. This CDR3 contains 13 residues. V gave up 2 bases and J gave up 5 bases, with 10 bases separating them. The full variable domain, rest sourced from reference TRBV5-1 and TRBJ2-5, is KAGVTQTPRYLIKTRGQQVTLSCSPISGHRSVSWYQQTPGQGLQFLFEYFSETQRNKGNFPGRFSGRQFSNSRSEMNVSTLELGDSALYLCASSFYGTETQYFGPGTRLLVL.

This chain connects TRBV20-1 to TRBJ1-1; D gene ambiguous. This CDR3 has 12 residues. CDR1 is DFQATT, CDR2 SNEGSKA, per germline (reference sequence). V was trimmed by 2 bases and J by 4 bases, leaving 8 bases between them. This CDR3 reads CSARPPPTEAFF. CDR3 in DNA: TGCAGTGCTAGACCCCCCCCCACTGAAGCTTTCTTT.

This clonotype has just a few counts. V is TRBV6-5 and J is TRBJ2-5; 7 bases align to TRBD1. There are 12 residues in the CDR3. Germline V gene data show CDR1 as MNHEY and CDR2 as SVGAGI. V lost 5 bases, J lost 6 bases, and 3 bases stayed unmatched. CDR3 nucleotide sequence: TGTGCCAGCAGTAGCAGGGGGAAGACCCAGTACTTC. This gives the protein CASSSRGKTQYF.

This clonotype was counted only a few times. The chain couples TRBV9 to TRBJ2-7; D may be TRBD1 (6 bases). The germline V and J ends were trimmed by 2 bases and 0 bases, with 9 bases remaining between them. The CDR3 runs 14 residues. Germline assignment: CDR1 SGDLS and CDR2 YYNGEE. CDR3 loop: CASSVEGGSYEQYF. The DNA of the CDR3 is TGTGCCAGCAGCGTGGAAGGGGGCTCCTACGAGCAGTACTTC.